The 5 T cell receptor beta chains below come from one sample, sequenced in a study of T cells in Graves' hyperthyroidism and ophthalmopathy (dated by TCRdb to about 2019). The library was prepared using multiplex PCR. TCRdb records Illumina HiSeq 2000 as the sequencer. TCR beta CDR3 regions were amplified from RNA transcripts. For the first round of RT-PCR on the TCR CDR3, the HTBI primer set was used together with the Qiagen OneStep RT-PCR kit. TCRdb took the public reads, trimmed them with fastp at Q25, ran MiXCR for clone calling and kept in-frame beta chains. Rows are unified per CDR3 protein, each entry keeping the most common DNA and genes. Present in this sample are hundreds of thousands of distinct CDR3 sequences, roughly 15% of which were seen just once. The ten largest clonotypes hold 9.5% to 13% of the sample. Sequenced material: blood. These receptors originate from a woman aged 18-29 years with Graves' hyperthyroidism.

In its sample, this clonotype was seen many times. In DNA form, the CDR3 reads TGTGCCAGCAGTTTAGGGGACAGGGGGAGACAGCCCCAGCATTTT. The encoded protein is CASSLGDRGRQPQHF. This chain joins TRBV28 and TRBJ1-5; the match to TRBD1 covers 11 bases. There are 15 residues in the CDR3. The germline V gene encodes CDR1 MDHEN and CDR2 SYDVKM. After removal of 2 bases from V and 7 bases from J, the junction contained 4 bases not matched to a gene. Full variable domain (missing parts from reference TRBV28 and TRBJ1-5): DVKVTQSSRYLVKRTGEKVFLECVQDMDHENMFWYRQDPGLGLRLIYFSYDVKMKEKGDIPEGYSVSREKKERFSLILESASTNQTSMYLCASSLGDRGRQPQHFGDGTRLSIL.

This clonotype occurred many times. The rearrangement joins TRBV7-2 to TRBJ1-5, with unresolved D. The ends were cut back, 1 base at V and 0 bases at J, with 7 bases in the middle. Germline CDR1 reads SGHTA; CDR2 reads FQGNSA. The CDR3 is made up of 15 amino acids. The CDR3 DNA follows: TGTGCCAGCAGCTTAGAAGGGAATAGCAATCAGCCCCAGCATTTT. Translated, it gives CASSLEGNSNQPQHF. The complete variable domain, with remaining parts taken from reference TRBV7-2 and TRBJ1-5, reads GAGVSQSPSNKVTEKGKDVELRCDPISGHTALYWYRQSLGQGLEFLIYFQGNSAPDKSGLPSDRFSAERTGGSVSTLTIQRTQQEDSAVYLCASSLEGNSNQPQHFGDGTRLSIL.

This clonotype has at least ten counts. The CDR3 coding sequence is TGTGCCAGCAGCCCTCGGGAGTGGGGCGAGCAGTACTTC. This encodes CASSPREWGEQYF. This chain links TRBV3-1 with TRBJ2-7; a possible D gene is TRBD2 (6 bases). The germline CDR1 and CDR2 sequences are LGHDT and YNNKEL (reference sequence). The CDR3 is made up of 13 amino acids. V was pared by 4 bases and J by 6 bases, with 13 bases between.

The table lists this clonotype with a few counts. V is TRBV10-3 and J is TRBJ1-3; TRBD1 matches at 7 bases. This CDR3 contains 13 residues. The germline V gene encodes CDR1 ENHRY and CDR2 SYGVKD. V trimming: 3 bases; J trimming: 8 bases; junction bases outside the gene matches: 4. In nucleotides, the CDR3 is TGTGCCATCAGTGATTCCCAGGGGGACACCATATATTTT. Its protein is CAISDSQGDTIYF.

The table lists this clonotype with many counts. This sequence joins TRBV29-1 and TRBJ2-3, with D unresolved. Germline lookup yields CDR1 SQVTM and CDR2 ANQGSEA. The CDR3 has 12 residues. V lost 2 bases and J lost 3, with 6 bases in between. The CDR3, as DNA: TGCAGCGTTGAACCTCAAACAGATACGCAGTATTTT. Translation: CSVEPQTDTQYF.